This entry lists 14 T cell receptor beta chains sequenced from one sample in a study of metastatic and nonmetastatic thyroid tumors (dated by TCRdb to about 2020). Libraries were constructed by PCR. Sequencing used an Illumina HiSeq 4000. The public reads were quality trimmed at Q25 with fastp and then assembled into clones with MiXCR by TCRdb, keeping productive beta chains. This sample gives approximately 42,000 clones in total; approximately 24% of them show up just once. The ten largest clones capture roughly 14% of the sample. No patient had received any treatment before thyroid surgery. Sequencing used tumor tissue. The receptors here all came from a female donor with papillary thyroid cancer or a benign thyroid nodule (not recorded which). Some clones in this sample may be carry-over from other donors' samples.

This clone was picked up many times. A read error is possible here, since a much larger clone lies one base away. DNA for the CDR3: TGCGCCAGCAGCTTGTACAACGGGGGCACAGATACGCAGTATTTT. It specifies CASSLYNGGTDTQYF. The rearrangement links TRBV5-1 to TRBJ2-3; a weak D match, TRBD2 (5 bases). The CDR3 runs 15 residues. The ends were cut back, 1 base at V and 1 base at J, with 10 bases in the middle. CDR1 and CDR2 from the germline V gene are SGHRS and YFSETQ.

The sample holds a few counts of this clone. This chain uses TRBV20-1 with TRBJ2-7, with D tentatively TRBD1 or TRBD2 (5 bases each). CDR3 length: 14 amino acids. Between the trimmed V and J ends, which lost 3 bases and 0 bases, there was a span of 12 bases. Germline V gives CDR1 DFQATT, CDR2 SNEGSKA (reference sequence). The CDR3 sequence: CSASGAGDSYEQYF. The CDR3 nucleotides read TGCAGTGCTAGCGGGGCAGGCGACTCCTACGAGCAGTACTTC.

CDR3 sequence: CSARVWTSGKGYEQYF. CDR3 bases: TGCAGTGCTAGAGTCTGGACTAGCGGGAAAGGGTACGAGCAGTACTTC. The chain carries TRBV20-1 and TRBJ2-7; 12 bases line up with TRBD2. The V and J ends lost 1 base and 4 bases, in that order; junction bases with no gene match: 8. This CDR3 region has 16 residues. Germline V gives CDR1 DFQATT, CDR2 SNEGSKA (reference sequence).

This clone came up many times. The CDR3 sequence is CSARGWDRPGETQYF. For the CDR3, the DNA is TGCAGTGCTAGAGGCTGGGACAGGCCCGGGGAGACCCAGTACTTC. The rearrangement uses TRBV20-1 and TRBJ2-5, with 8 bases that match TRBD1. The CDR3 is made up of 15 amino acids. Trimming cost V 1 base and J 5 bases; bases outside gene matches: 9. Germline loops: CDR1 DFQATT, CDR2 SNEGSKA (reference sequence).

This clone occurred once. The CDR3 nucleotides read TGCAGTGCCCAAACTAGCGGGATGGGGAATGAGCAGTTCTTC. Residues: CSAQTSGMGNEQFF. The chain couples TRBV20-1 to TRBJ2-1; 10 nucleotides line up with TRBD2. The V gene end was trimmed by 6 bases and the J gene end by 7 bases; junction bases not matched to a gene: 9. This CDR3 is 14 amino acids long. CDR1 is DFQATT, CDR2 SNEGSKA, per germline (reference sequence).

As concerns this clone: The same CDR3 is also encoded by other DNA sequences in this sample. The J gene is TRBJ1-1, the V gene TRBV19, with D perhaps matching TRBD1 (6 bases). The germline V gene encodes CDR1 LNHDA and CDR2 SQIVND (reference sequence). Trimming pared 3 bases from V and 5 bases from J, leaving 19 bases between. The CDR3 loop spans 16 amino acids. CDR3 residues: CASSMRVGGVGTEAFF. The CDR3, as DNA: TGTGCCAGTAGTATGCGGGTCGGGGGCGTCGGAACTGAAGCTTTCTTT.

This clone was seen at least ten times. The identical CDR3 is also encoded by other nucleotide sequences in the sample. The V gene is TRBV3-1, the J gene TRBJ2-1; 7 bases agree with TRBD2. Germline CDR1 LGHDT, CDR2 YNNKEL (reference sequence). J lost 2 bases, V lost 4 bases, and 5 bases had no gene match. The length of the CDR3 is 15 residues. DNA of the CDR3: TGTGCCAGCAGCCCGTCCCGGGGGGCCTACAATGAGCAGTTCTTC. Protein: CASSPSRGAYNEQFF.

This clone has only a few counts. V usage is TRBV27 and J usage is TRBJ2-7; 7 bases fit TRBD2. V was pared by 3 bases and J by 2 bases, with 7 bases of the junction left unmatched. This CDR3 contains 15 residues. The V gene's germline CDR1 is MNHEY and CDR2 SMNVEV (reference sequence). The chain's CDR3 is CASSFITGGTYEQYF. DNA of the CDR3: TGTGCCAGCAGTTTCATTACGGGGGGTACCTACGAGCAGTACTTC.

This clone appeared many times. V and J are TRBV29-1 and TRBJ1-1, with 9 positions matching TRBD1. Trimming at V came to 6 bases and at J to 6 bases, leaving 5 bases not matched to a gene. Germline CDR1 reads SQVTM; CDR2 reads ANQGSEA. The CDR3 has 12 amino acids. The CDR3 protein is CSVDRGISEAFF. CDR3 DNA sequence: TGCAGCGTGGACAGGGGCATCTCTGAAGCTTTCTTT.

This clone was found a few times. The chain has TRBV20-1 and TRBJ1-2; possibly TRBD1 for D (6 bases). The germline V gene has CDR1 DFQATT and CDR2 SNEGSKA (reference sequence). Between the trimmed V and J ends, which lost 4 bases and 2 bases, there was a span of 17 bases. The CDR3 sequence is 15 residues long. In DNA form, the CDR3 reads TGCAGTGCTAATGAAGGGCAGGGGATGAACTATGGCTACACCTTC. Protein: CSANEGQGMNYGYTF.

This clone is judged medium-sized (0.01 to 0.1%). The gene calls are TRBV2 and TRBJ2-1; the D gene is possibly TRBD2 (5 bases). Germline V gives CDR1 SNHLY, CDR2 FYNNEI. The CDR3 has 14 residues. With 7 bases removed from V and 4 bases from J, the gap between germline ends came to 14 bases. The CDR3 loop reads CASIGKHSYNEQFF. DNA of the CDR3: TGTGCCAGCATCGGGAAACACTCATACAATGAGCAGTTCTTC.

By its share, this clone is medium-sized. This chain uses TRBV3-1 with TRBJ1-1; D remains ambiguous. The germline V gene has CDR1 LGHDT and CDR2 YNNKEL (reference sequence). This CDR3 comprises 13 residues. V was trimmed by 2 bases and J by 0 bases, leaving 4 bases between them. The CDR3 DNA is TGTGCCAGCAGCCAAATCCTGAACACTGAAGCTTTCTTT. This encodes CASSQILNTEAFF. Looking up the rest from reference TRBV3-1 and TRBJ1-1 gives the full variable domain: DTAVSQTPKYLVTQMGNDKSIKCEQNLGHDTMYWYKQDSKKFLKIMFSYNNKELIINETVPNRFSPKSPDKAHLNLHINSLELGDSAVYFCASSQILNTEAFFGQGTRLTVV.

This clone was detected a few times. This chain uses TRBV6-4 with TRBJ2-1; 7 bases align to TRBD2. Germline V CDR1 and CDR2: MRHNA, SNTAGT. The CDR3 spans 16 residues. The V gene end was trimmed by 5 bases and the J gene end by 8 bases; junction bases not matched to a gene: 15. The CDR3 protein is CASSPVEREPWDEQFF. The CDR3 DNA reads TGTGCCAGCAGTCCCGTTGAGCGGGAACCCTGGGATGAGCAGTTCTTC.

This clone was observed at least ten times. The V and J genes are TRBV18 and TRBJ2-1; 10 nucleotides line up with TRBD2. Germline loops: CDR1 KGHSH, CDR2 LQKENI. CDR3 length: 16 amino acids. Trimming removed 2 bases from V and 2 bases from J; junction bases left unmatched: 3. Here the CDR3 reads CASSPYSGGTYNEQFF. CDR3 coding DNA: TGTGCCAGCTCACCATATAGCGGGGGGACCTACAATGAGCAGTTCTTC. Supplemented by reference TRBV18 and TRBJ2-1, the full variable domain reads NAGVMQNPRHLVRRRGQEARLRCSPMKGHSHVYWYRQLPEEGLKFMVYLQKENIIDESGMPKERFSAEFPKEGPSILRIQQVVRGDSAAYFCASSPYSGGTYNEQFFGPGTRLTVL.